Sequencing of this T cell receptor beta chain was carried out in a study of blood T cell repertoires in COVID-19. Study-wide background: Sites in the United States, Italy and Spain provided acute and convalescent COVID-19 samples. PBMCs, B-cell-depleted T cells, or T cells were the source of the cDNA or gDNA that made up the material.

As handled by the study authors: Reference gene primer amplification gave estimated nucleated cell counts. The data were produced by immunoSEQ multiplex PCR, yet TCRdb's version contains in-frame clones alone and is incomplete. The V and J calls and clone size come from that table; D and trimming were worked out from the DNA. The sample carries 200,000 to 250,000 clones, approximately 78% recorded once. Deletions cut 4 bases from V and 3 bases from J, with 21 bases between. There are 17 residues in the CDR3. In germline, CDR1 is SGHDN, CDR2 FVKESK. The specimen was peripheral blood. The V and J genes are TRBV14 and TRBJ1-2; the D gene is possibly TRBD1 (6 bases). The sequence derives from a woman aged 80 or over with acute or convalescent COVID-19. For the CDR3, the DNA is TGTGCCAGCAGCCTTTCGACTCCCGGACAGTTTTACTATGGCTACACCTTC. Its protein product is CASSLSTPGQFYYGYTF.